These 26 T cell receptor beta chains share one sample of origin, sequenced in a study of T cells in narcolepsy. Libraries were prepared by immunoSEQ multiplex PCR; TCRdb keeps only in-frame clonotypes and omits some of them. The table includes 37,000 or so clones, roughly 88% detected once. The sample was CD45RA- memory CD4+ T cells from PBMCs. Source of these receptors: a human donor with narcolepsy.

The chain is built from TRBV10-3 and TRBJ2-5, with TRBD2 identical over 7 bases. Looked up from germline, CDR1 is ENHRY and CDR2 is SYGVKD. The CDR3 sequence is 13 residues long. Trimming cost V 5 bases and J 6 bases; bases outside gene matches: 6. The CDR3 is CAISSPGGQTQYF. The CDR3 nucleotides read TGTGCCATCAGTTCCCCGGGAGGTCAGACCCAGTACTTC.

The chain couples TRBV7-9 to TRBJ1-2; 10 positions match TRBD1. The CDR3 spans 15 residues. Germline V CDR1 and CDR2: SEHNR, FQNEAQ (reference sequence). J gave up 6 bases and V 4 bases, and 8 bases lay outside the gene matches. CDR3 sequence: CASSSPTGGFHGYTF. In DNA, the CDR3 is TGTGCCAGCAGCTCGCCGACAGGGGGCTTCCATGGCTACACCTTC.

The chain employs TRBV5-5 and TRBJ1-2; D gene uncertain. Trimming stripped 1 base from V and 2 bases from J, with 12 bases between. The CDR3 extends over 15 amino acids. Per germline, CDR1 SGHKS and CDR2 YYEKEE (reference sequence). CDR3 region: CASSLIQTKNYGYTF. The CDR3 coding sequence is TGTGCCAGCAGCTTGATACAGACAAAGAACTATGGCTACACCTTC.

V and J are TRBV5-5 and TRBJ1-5; D is possibly TRBD1 (6 bases). The CDR3 runs 12 residues. Deletions cut 4 bases from V and 10 bases from J, with 12 bases between. Germline loops: CDR1 SGHKS, CDR2 YYEKEE (reference sequence). The CDR3 protein is CASSTTTGPQHF. The CDR3 coding sequence is TGTGCCAGCAGCACCACGACAGGACCCCAGCATTTT.

This clone was counted a single time. V usage is TRBV6-1 and J usage is TRBJ1-2; 8 bases match TRBD1. This CDR3 comprises 14 residues. The germline V gene encodes CDR1 MNHNS and CDR2 SASEGT. V lost 7 bases, J lost 2 bases, and 6 bases stayed unmatched. As DNA, the CDR3 is TGTGCCAGCATCCCGGGACAGGTCAACTATGGCTACACCTTC. As protein: CASIPGQVNYGYTF.

The V and J genes are TRBV5-1 and TRBJ2-7, with a weak D call TRBD2 (5 bases). The germline V gene encodes CDR1 SGHRS and CDR2 YFSETQ. CDR3 length: 14 residues. Trimming removed 4 bases at V and 2 bases at J, with 13 bases between. The CDR3 reads CASSPLGSAYEQYF. CDR3 nucleotide sequence: TGCGCCAGCAGCCCACTAGGGTCCGCCTACGAGCAGTACTTC.

This clone appeared a few times. V is TRBV14 and J is TRBJ1-1, with D perhaps matching TRBD1 (5 bases). The CDR3 loop spans 17 amino acids. Germline-derived CDR1 and CDR2 are SGHDN and FVKESK. Trimming shortened V by 1 base and J by 4 bases, and 19 bases separated the two germline ends. The CDR3 spells CASSQGTTDKRRTEAFF. The CDR3 DNA sequence: TGTGCCAGCAGCCAAGGGACAACAGACAAAAGGCGCACTGAAGCTTTCTTT.

The chain carries TRBV27 and TRBJ2-1, with unresolved D. Germline lookup yields CDR1 MNHEY and CDR2 SMNVEV (reference sequence). Trimming removed 2 bases at V and 8 bases at J, with 10 bases between. The CDR3 contains 13 residues. CDR3 sequence reads: CASSLGRFDEQFF. The CDR3 DNA is TGTGCCAGCAGTTTAGGCAGGTTCGATGAGCAGTTCTTC.

This clone was counted a few times. The chain links TRBV28 to TRBJ2-4, with D possibly being TRBD2 (5 bases). The V and J ends lost 1 base and 7 bases respectively, with 8 bases between them. Germline CDR1 is MDHEN and CDR2 is SYDVKM. This CDR3 comprises 13 residues. The CDR3 sequence is CASSLSRENIQYF. In DNA form, the CDR3 reads TGTGCCAGCAGTTTATCAAGGGAGAACATTCAGTACTTC.

This clone was picked up a small number of times. This chain joins TRBV19 and TRBJ2-7; D perhaps matches TRBD1 (5 bases). CDR1 and CDR2 (germline): LNHDA, SQIVND (reference sequence). Trimming pared 3 bases from V and 3 bases from J, leaving 12 bases between. CDR3 length: 14 amino acids. Here the CDR3 DNA reads TGTGCCAGTAGTATGGGCAGGGTCGGCTACGAGCAGTACTTC. Its translation: CASSMGRVGYEQYF.

The chain carries TRBV19 and TRBJ2-6; D is unresolved. Germline V gives CDR1 LNHDA, CDR2 SQIVND (reference sequence). V dropped 6 bases and J dropped 0 bases, with 15 bases sitting between them. CDR3 length: 17 amino acids. The CDR3 DNA is TGTGCCAGTAGATCGCCCCCACAGTTCTCTGGGGCCAACGTCCTGACTTTC. Translated: CASRSPPQFSGANVLTF.

The rearrangement joins TRBV4-3 to TRBJ1-1; unclear D gene. The CDR3 sequence is 16 residues long. V was clipped by 2 bases and J by 0 bases, with 13 bases between them. Germline assignment: CDR1 LGHNA and CDR2 YSLEER. The CDR3 sequence: CASSQQVQTMNTEAFF. For the CDR3, the DNA is TGCGCCAGCAGCCAACAGGTTCAGACAATGAACACTGAAGCTTTCTTT.

The V gene is TRBV4-1, the J gene TRBJ2-2; 10 bases agree with TRBD2. From germline, CDR1 is MGHRA and CDR2 YSYEKL. This CDR3 contains 18 residues. V lost 0 bases to trimming and J lost 8 bases; unmatched junction nucleotides: 12. The CDR3 region is CASSQELAGELRAGELFF. The CDR3, as DNA: TGCGCCAGCAGCCAAGAGCTAGCGGGGGAACTAAGGGCGGGGGAGCTGTTTTTT.

The gene calls are TRBV30 and TRBJ1-6; D ambiguous. The germline V and J ends were trimmed by 6 bases and 6 bases, with 12 bases remaining between them. The V gene's germline CDR1 is GTSNPN and CDR2 SVGIG (reference sequence). The CDR3 is 13 amino acids. The CDR3 bases are TGTGCCTGTTCCCCCGAAGGTAATTCACCCCTCCACTTT. Its translation: CACSPEGNSPLHF.

This clone appeared a single time. The chain links TRBV4-1 to TRBJ1-6; the D is unclear. Trimming removed 0 bases at V and 0 bases at J, with 9 bases between. This CDR3 spans 17 amino acids. From germline, CDR1 is MGHRA and CDR2 YSYEKL. The DNA of the CDR3 is TGCGCCAGCAGCCAAGATGGGGTTAGCTCCTATAATTCACCCCTCCACTTT. Translating it yields CASSQDGVSSYNSPLHF.

This sequence joins TRBV12-2 and TRBJ1-2. TRBV12-2 is labeled a pseudogene. This CDR3 spans 12 amino acids. The DNA for the CDR3 is TGTGCAAGTCGCTTTCAATCGGGCGGCTACACCTTC. It specifies CASRFQSGGYTF.

This clone came up a few times. The rearrangement joins TRBV19 to TRBJ1-4; D gene ambiguous. The CDR3 totals 12 residues. V was pared by 7 bases and J by 6 bases, with 9 bases between. Germline values: CDR1 LNHDA, CDR2 SQIVND (reference sequence). CDR3 region: CASTTDDEKLFF. CDR3 DNA sequence: TGTGCCAGTACCACGGACGATGAAAAACTGTTTTTT.

The chain carries TRBV6-5 and TRBJ2-7; D is ambiguous. The V end was cut by 5 bases, the J end by 6 bases, with 8 bases between. The CDR3 is 11 amino acids. Germline V CDR1 and CDR2: MNHEY, SVGAGI. For the CDR3, the DNA is TGTGCCAGCAGTGGGTCGATCGAGCAGTACTTC. Translating gives CASSGSIEQYF.

The chain links TRBV6-1 to TRBJ1-2; D ambiguous. Germline V gene lookup returns CDR1 MNHNS and CDR2 SASEGT. V lost 6 bases, J lost 5 bases, and 10 bases lay in between. The CDR3 sequence is 12 residues long. CDR3 in amino acids: CASRKVSYGYTF. The DNA for the CDR3 is TGTGCCAGCAGGAAAGTTTCGTATGGCTACACCTTC.

Turning to this clone: The junction differs from germline at one of its ends, possibly a read error. The chain joins TRBV7-7 to TRBJ1-5; D call uncertain. The CDR3 has 13 amino acids. From germline, CDR1 is SSHAT and CDR2 FNYEAQ (reference sequence). The CDR3 DNA is TGTGCTAGCAGCTTAACTCGCGATCAGCCCCAGCATTTT. It encodes CASSLTRDQPQHF.

The chain uses TRBV7-2 and TRBJ2-3; TRBD2 matches at 9 bases. The CDR3 contains 15 residues. V was pared by 5 bases and J by 0 bases, with 3 bases of the junction left unmatched. The germline CDR1 and CDR2 sequences are SGHTA and FQGNSA. CDR3 sequence (DNA): TGTGCCAGCAGCCCTGGACTAGCGAGCACAGATACGCAGTATTTT. As protein: CASSPGLASTDTQYF.

The chain is built from TRBV10-3 and TRBJ2-4; D uncertain. CDR1 ENHRY and CDR2 SYGVKD come from the germline V gene. The CDR3 contains 15 residues. Between the trimmed V and J ends, which lost 0 bases and 5 bases, there was a span of 11 bases. CDR3 DNA sequence: TGTGCCATCAGTGAGTCGGGAAGGTCCGAAAACATTCAGTACTTC. This codes for CAISESGRSENIQYF.

V and J are TRBV15 and TRBJ1-6, with D tentatively TRBD1 (6 bases). Germline V gene lookup returns CDR1 LNHNV and CDR2 YYDKDF (reference sequence). This CDR3 is 16 amino acids long. V dropped 0 bases and J dropped 10 bases, with 16 bases sitting between them. For the CDR3, the DNA is TGTGCCACCAGCAGAGATCCTGCAGGAACAGGGTCACCCCTCCACTTT. Translation: CATSRDPAGTGSPLHF.

The rearrangement uses TRBV6-5 and TRBJ1-5, with 7 bases fitting TRBD1. V lost 6 bases and J lost 4; bases outside the gene matches: 6. The CDR3 contains 14 residues. In germline, CDR1 is MNHEY, CDR2 SVGAGI. The CDR3 region is CASSPGQVNQPQHF. CDR3 nucleotides: TGTGCCAGCAGCCCTGGACAGGTTAATCAGCCCCAGCATTTT.

The rearrangement links TRBV7-2 to TRBJ2-1; 8 bases line up with TRBD2. This CDR3 contains 16 residues. Per germline, CDR1 SGHTA and CDR2 FQGNSA. After removal of 1 base from V and 0 bases from J, the junction contained 2 bases not matched to a gene. CDR3 sequence: CASSLVAGGSYNEQFF. The CDR3 DNA reads as TGTGCCAGCAGCTTAGTTGCGGGGGGCTCCTACAATGAGCAGTTCTTC.

The V call is TRBV7-6, the J call TRBJ2-7; maybe TRBD1 (6 bases). V shed 1 base and J shed 0 bases, with 16 bases lying between them. The length of the CDR3 is 17 residues. CDR1 and CDR2 from the germline V gene are SGHVS and FNYEAQ. CDR3 sequence (DNA): TGTGCCAGCAGCTTAGGCGTGGTTCAGGGGAGCTCCTACGAGCAGTACTTC. Protein: CASSLGVVQGSSYEQYF. Filled out from reference TRBV7-6 and TRBJ2-7, the complete variable domain reads GAGVSQSPRYKVTKRGQDVALRCDPISGHVSLYWYRQALGQGPEFLTYFNYEAQQDKSGLPNDRFSAERPEGSISTLTIQRTEQRDSAMYRCASSLGVVQGSSYEQYFGPGTRLTVT.